The entry below describes one TCR beta chain. The sample holds a few counts of this clonotype. No cognate antigen has been identified for it. Base qualities were left out, and no much larger clone turns up one base away. The data belong to a study of tumor-infiltrating lymphocytes in oesophageal squamous cell carcinoma (dated by TCRdb to the mid-2010s). Trimmed from V: 3 bases; trimmed from J: 11 bases; junction bases lacking a gene match: 15. Including the terminal cysteine and phenylalanine, the CDR3 comprises 16 residues. Only the CDR3 region is kept as DNA, spanning 48 bases read in frame from base 1. The germline V gene encodes CDR1 SGHRS and CDR2 YFSETQ. Libraries came from PCR. Sequencing took place on an Illumina HiSeq 2000. The raw public reads went through TCRdb reprocessing: fastp at Q25, MiXCR clone calling, in-frame beta chains kept. For every CDR3 protein sequence, its rows merge into one entry that carries the most common genes and DNA. The sample table contains fewer than 15,000 distinct CDR3 sequences; only one count was recorded for approximately 47% of them. The ten largest clones represent about 12% of the sample.

The sequenced material came from blood. Here the chain combines TRBV5-1 and TRBJ2-5, with 11 bases matching TRBD2. The sequence came from a female donor with esophageal squamous cell carcinoma. The CDR3 protein sequence reads: CASSSGTSGRWDEQYF. The DNA is as follows: TGCGCCAGCAGCTCGGGGACTAGCGGCCGCTGGGATGAGCAGTACTTC.